The 18 T cell receptor beta chains below were found in one sample sequenced in a study of cytomegalovirus exposure and HLA in healthy donors. Vbeta (60) and Jbeta (13) primers were used in the PCR. Method: immunoSEQ multiplex PCR; TCRdb's copy keeps in-frame clones and lacks some. The sample has 120,000 or so clones, 80% seen once. The sequenced sample was PBMCs. The receptor set was obtained from a middle-aged man in good health and CMV-seronegative.

This clone was seen only a few times. The chain links TRBV15 to TRBJ2-1; possibly TRBD1 for D (6 bases). CDR1 is LNHNV and CDR2 is YYDKDF in the germline V gene (reference sequence). This CDR3 spans 14 amino acids. Trimming took off 4 bases at V and 4 bases at J, with 11 bases between the two ends. The CDR3 is CATSTRGKYNEQFF. CDR3 coding DNA: TGTGCCACCAGCACCAGGGGCAAGTACAATGAGCAGTTCTTC.

The chain uses TRBV5-6 and TRBJ2-5; 8 bases fit TRBD1. There are 15 residues in the CDR3. The germline CDR1 and CDR2 sequences are SGHDT and YYEEEE. The ends lost 4 bases at V and 5 bases at J; junction bases unmatched: 10. The CDR3 DNA sequence: TGTGCCAGCAGCAATACCCAGGGGGCGCAGGAGACCCAGTACTTC. Translation gives CASSNTQGAQETQYF. Drawing the rest from reference TRBV5-6 and TRBJ2-5, the complete variable domain is DAGVTQSPTHLIKTRGQQVTLRCSPKSGHDTVSWYQQALGQGPQFIFQYYEEEERQRGNFPDRFSGHQFPNYSSELNVNALLLGDSALYLCASSNTQGAQETQYFGPGTRLLVL.

The chain has TRBV29-1 and TRBJ1-6; tentative D call: TRBD1 (6 bases). Germline-derived CDR1 and CDR2 are SQVTM and ANQGSEA. V was trimmed by 7 bases and J by 5 bases, leaving 12 bases between them. The CDR3 contains 13 residues. CDR3 in amino acids: CSAQGAHNSPLHF. CDR3 nucleotide sequence: TGCAGCGCACAGGGAGCCCATAATTCACCCCTCCACTTT. Combining the CDR3 with reference TRBV29-1 and TRBJ1-6 gives the whole variable domain SAVISQKPSRDICQRGTSLTIQCQVDSQVTMMFWYRQQPGQSLTLIATANQGSEATYESGFVIDKFPISRPNLTFSTLTVSNMSPEDSSIYLCSAQGAHNSPLHFGNGTRLTVT.

This rearrangement joins TRBV9 to TRBJ2-7; 8 bases are a match to TRBD2. The CDR3 runs to 16 residues. Germline loops: CDR1 SGDLS, CDR2 YYNGEE. Unmatched junction bases numbered 8, after V lost 0 bases and J lost 3 bases. The DNA for the CDR3 is TGTGCCAGCAGCGTAGGGGGGGAGCGGGAGAACTACGAGCAGTACTTC. It encodes CASSVGGERENYEQYF.

The rearrangement uses TRBV5-8 and TRBJ1-3, with TRBD1 as a possible D gene (5 bases). Trimming stripped 5 bases from V and 0 bases from J, with 12 bases between. The CDR3 runs 15 residues. Germline assignment: CDR1 SGHTS and CDR2 YDEGEE. The CDR3 region is CASSSGLLSGNTIYF. The DNA of the CDR3 is TGTGCCAGCAGTTCGGGACTTCTCTCTGGAAACACCATATATTTT.

The chain joins TRBV28 to TRBJ2-7; TRBD1 aligns across 8 bases. V shed 4 bases and J 6 bases; nucleotides not matched to a gene: 8. Germline assignment: CDR1 MDHEN and CDR2 SYDVKM. This CDR3 is 14 amino acids long. In DNA form, the CDR3 reads TGTGCCAGCAGTTCCGGGGACAGGTCTGGCGAGCAGTACTTC. It codes for CASSSGDRSGEQYF.

This clone came up a few times. The J gene is TRBJ2-3, the V gene TRBV14; TRBD2 might be the D (6 bases). CDR3 size: 13 residues. V dropped 4 bases and J dropped 3 bases, with 8 bases sitting between them. From germline, CDR1 is SGHDN and CDR2 FVKESK. The CDR3 sequence: CASSPGSTDTQYF. The CDR3 DNA reads as TGTGCCAGCAGCCCCGGGAGTACAGATACGCAGTATTTT. Combining the CDR3 with reference TRBV14 and TRBJ2-3 gives the whole variable domain EAGVTQFPSHSVIEKGQTVTLRCDPISGHDNLYWYRRVMGKEIKFLLHFVKESKQDESGMPNNRFLAERTGGTYSTLKVQPAELEDSGVYFCASSPGSTDTQYFGPGTRLTVL.

J is TRBJ2-7 and V is TRBV6-1; perhaps TRBD1 as D (6 bases). CDR3 size: 16 residues. Germline V gives CDR1 MNHNS, CDR2 SASEGT. The V end lost 4 bases, the J end lost 2 bases, and 18 bases lay between the germline ends. The CDR3 DNA reads TGTGCCAGCAGTGGCACACCCAGGGGTCGTCCCTACGAGCAGTACTTC. Its protein product is CASSGTPRGRPYEQYF.

J is TRBJ1-5 and V is TRBV5-5; D remains ambiguous. The germline CDR1 and CDR2 sequences are SGHKS and YYEKEE (reference sequence). This CDR3 spans 15 amino acids. Deletions cut 2 bases from V and 2 bases from J, with 11 bases between. The CDR3: CASSFLSFGNQPQHF. The DNA of the CDR3 is TGTGCCAGCAGCTTTCTCTCTTTTGGCAATCAGCCCCAGCATTTT.

This chain connects TRBV5-1 to TRBJ2-7, with D unclear. V lost 2 bases to trimming and J lost 5 bases, with 11 bases between them. The CDR3 is 13 residues long. The germline gives CDR1 SGHRS, CDR2 YFSETQ. The DNA for the CDR3 is TGCGCCAGCAGCTTTTTTCCTGAGGACGAGCAGTACTTC. Amino acid sequence: CASSFFPEDEQYF.

The chain carries TRBV5-1 and TRBJ1-4; 10 bases agree with TRBD1. The length of the CDR3 is 15 residues. Germline CDR1 and CDR2: SGHRS and YFSETQ. V lost 4 bases and J lost 4; bases outside the gene matches: 4. In DNA form, the CDR3 reads TGCGCCAGCAGCCGGGACAGGGGCGTTAATGAAAAACTGTTTTTT. This gives the protein CASSRDRGVNEKLFF.

This chain joins TRBV19 and TRBJ1-5; no definite D call. Trimming left V 4 bases short and J 7 bases short, with 8 bases between. The CDR3 runs to 12 residues. Germline-derived CDR1 and CDR2 are LNHDA and SQIVND (reference sequence). Here the CDR3 DNA reads TGTGCCAGTAGTACGGTGAGCCAGCCCCAGCATTTT. This codes for CASSTVSQPQHF.

The rearrangement links TRBV10-3 to TRBJ1-6, with D perhaps TRBD1 (5 bases). V was shortened by 0 bases and J by 6 bases, with 15 bases between the two germline ends. Germline V gene data show CDR1 as ENHRY and CDR2 as SYGVKD. The CDR3 spans 17 residues. The CDR3 reads CAISESGGGGINSPLHF. The CDR3 DNA reads TGTGCCATCAGTGAGTCGGGTGGGGGGGGAATTAATTCACCCCTCCACTTT.

The CDR3 here is CASSYRGSSYEQYF. CDR3 nucleotide sequence: TGTGCCAGCAGTTACAGGGGGAGCTCCTACGAGCAGTACTTC. The J gene is TRBJ2-7, the V gene TRBV2; 8 bases are a match to TRBD1. The germline gives CDR1 SNHLY, CDR2 FYNNEI. The CDR3 is 14 amino acids. Germline trimming cut 5 bases from V and 0 bases from J; bases unmatched to any gene: 3. Together with reference TRBV2 and TRBJ2-7, the CDR3 gives the full variable domain: EPEVTQTPSHQVTQMGQEVILRCVPISNHLYFYWYRQILGQKVEFLVSFYNNEISEKSEIFDDQFSVERPDGSNFTLKIRSTKLEDSAMYFCASSYRGSSYEQYFGPGTRLTVT.

The V call is TRBV18, the J call TRBJ1-2; maybe TRBD1 (6 bases). CDR1 is KGHSH and CDR2 is LQKENI in the germline V gene. CDR3 length: 18 residues. V was trimmed by 1 base and J by 2 bases, leaving 20 bases between them. DNA for the CDR3: TGTGCCAGCTCACCACAACTGACGGCAGGGGACGCGAACTATGGCTACACCTTC. Protein product: CASSPQLTAGDANYGYTF.

The CDR3: CASPPGGPTYNEQFF. The DNA for the CDR3 is TGCGCCAGCCCCCCCGGGGGTCCAACCTACAATGAGCAGTTCTTC. This chain links TRBV10-2 with TRBJ2-1; perhaps TRBD2 as D (6 bases). The CDR3 consists of 15 residues. CDR1 and CDR2 from the germline V gene are WSHSY and SAAADI. V was pared by 8 bases and J by 2 bases, with 16 bases between.

V and J are TRBV6-5 and TRBJ2-7; TRBD1 matches 7 bases. The V segment lost 0 bases and the J segment 0 bases; nucleotides outside the gene matches: 5. CDR1 MNHEY and CDR2 SVGAGI come from the germline V gene. CDR3 length: 16 amino acids. The DNA of the CDR3 is TGTGCCAGCAGTTACTCGACAGGGAAAGGCTCCTACGAGCAGTACTTC. This codes for CASSYSTGKGSYEQYF.

The chain is built from TRBV10-3 and TRBJ2-3; TRBD2 matches 10 bases. Germline lookup yields CDR1 ENHRY and CDR2 SYGVKD. The J segment lost 4 bases and the V segment lost 7 bases, leaving 2 bases of the junction unmatched. This CDR3 region has 13 residues. CDR3 DNA sequence: TGTGCCATCAATCTAGCGGGGGCAGATACGCAGTATTTT. Amino acid sequence: CAINLAGADTQYF.